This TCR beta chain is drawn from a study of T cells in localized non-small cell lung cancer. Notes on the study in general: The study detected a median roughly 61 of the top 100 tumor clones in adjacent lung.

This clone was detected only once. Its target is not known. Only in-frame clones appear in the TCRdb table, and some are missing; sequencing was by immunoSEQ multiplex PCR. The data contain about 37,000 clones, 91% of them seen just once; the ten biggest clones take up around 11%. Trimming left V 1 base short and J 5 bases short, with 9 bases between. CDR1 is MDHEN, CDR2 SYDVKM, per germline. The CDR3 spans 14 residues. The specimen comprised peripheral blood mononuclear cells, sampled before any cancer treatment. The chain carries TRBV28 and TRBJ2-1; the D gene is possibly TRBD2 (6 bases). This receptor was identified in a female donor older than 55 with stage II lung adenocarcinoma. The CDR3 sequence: CASSLSSVDNEQFF. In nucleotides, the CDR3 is TGTGCCAGCAGTTTATCTAGCGTCGACAATGAGCAGTTCTTC.